Each of the 23 T cell receptor beta chains below was sequenced from the same sample in a study of blood T cells in healthy people across ages. The second PCR ran about 6 to 12 cycles with a sample-barcoded 5' primer and J-beta primers. A single record per CDR3 protein comes from TCRdb applying MiXCR to the 5' RACE reads. The sample gives about 620,000 distinct CDR3 sequences, over 20% of which show up once; 3% to 4.5% is in the top ten. Sequencing was done on a sample of blood. Source of these receptors: a man aged 70-80 years in good health.

This clonotype came up a few times. The genes are TRBV4-3 and TRBJ2-7; D possibly corresponds to TRBD2 (7 bases). This CDR3 has 15 amino acids. Trimming cost V 0 bases and J 6 bases, with 15 bases left between them. Germline V CDR1 and CDR2: LGHNA, YSLEER. The CDR3 sequence is CASSQEGGGPVEQYF. The DNA for the CDR3 is TGCGCCAGCAGCCAAGAAGGGGGAGGGCCGGTCGAGCAGTACTTC.

About this clonotype: The junction does not match germline at one end; this may be a read error. The chain employs TRBV11-2 and TRBJ2-5; possibly TRBD2 for D (6 bases). This CDR3 spans 11 amino acids. Germline V CDR1 and CDR2: SGHAT, FQNNGV. Here the CDR3 reads CASSTRETRYF. The CDR3 region has the DNA TGTGCCAGCAGCACCCGGGAGACCCGGTACTTC.

This clonotype was counted at least ten times. The chain joins TRBV18 to TRBJ2-5; TRBD2 matches at 9 bases. This CDR3 has 15 residues. Germline CDR1 KGHSH, CDR2 LQKENI. The junction had 10 bases not matched to a gene; V was cut back by 6 bases and J by 5 bases. CDR3 DNA: TGTGCCAGCTCCCGCCCGGGACTAGCTGGGGAGACCCAGTACTTC. Its translation is CASSRPGLAGETQYF. The complete variable domain, with remaining parts taken from reference TRBV18 and TRBJ2-5, reads NAGVMQNPRHLVRRRGQEARLRCSPMKGHSHVYWYRQLPEEGLKFMVYLQKENIIDESGMPKERFSAEFPKEGPSILRIQQVVRGDSAAYFCASSRPGLAGETQYFGPGTRLLVL.

Only a few counts were recorded for this clonotype. V is TRBV20-1 and J is TRBJ1-2; no clear D. Germline values: CDR1 DFQATT, CDR2 SNEGSKA (reference sequence). Deletions cut 1 base from V and 4 bases from J, with 13 bases between. The CDR3 is made up of 14 amino acids. CDR3 sequence: CSARGSGSPYGYTF. In DNA form, the CDR3 reads TGCAGTGCTAGAGGTTCAGGTTCACCCTATGGCTACACCTTC.

V is TRBV6-1 and J is TRBJ1-2; D is ambiguous. The CDR3 extends over 16 amino acids. Germline V CDR1 and CDR2: MNHNS, SASEGT. V shed 5 bases and J shed 8 bases, with 24 bases lying between them. DNA for the CDR3: TGTGCCAGCAGTAAGCTCCGGGCTCAGCAGCGCTACGGCTACACCTTC. Its translation: CASSKLRAQQRYGYTF.

This clonotype was detected a few times. The chain has TRBV4-1 and TRBJ2-1; D might be TRBD2 (6 bases). V gave up 0 bases and J gave up 0 bases, with 15 bases separating them. The germline CDR1 and CDR2 sequences are MGHRA and YSYEKL. This CDR3 is built from 18 residues. The CDR3 spells CASSQDLPSASSYNEQFF. The CDR3 region has the DNA TGCGCCAGCAGCCAAGATCTACCTAGCGCTAGCTCCTACAATGAGCAGTTCTTC.

The chain combines TRBV29-1 with TRBJ2-7; maybe TRBD2 (6 bases). CDR3 length equals 11 residues. The V and J ends lost 6 bases and 3 bases respectively, with 9 bases between them. Germline CDR1 and CDR2: SQVTM and ANQGSEA. The CDR3 DNA is TGCAGCGTGGAGGGGCGCTACGAGCAGTACTTC. It is translated as CSVEGRYEQYF.

This clonotype was counted between two and nine times. J is TRBJ2-2 and V is TRBV5-5; D is tentatively TRBD1 or TRBD2 (5 bases each). The germline CDR1 and CDR2 sequences are SGHKS and YYEKEE (reference sequence). This CDR3 is built from 15 residues. The V end was cut by 4 bases, the J end by 6 bases, with 16 bases between. CDR3 coding DNA: TGTGCCAGCAGCCTCTCGGTGGGGGTTGCCGGGGAGCTGTTTTTT. Its translation: CASSLSVGVAGELFF.

The chain links TRBV28 to TRBJ2-1, with 7 bases lining up with TRBD2. CDR3 length: 16 residues. CDR1 is MDHEN, CDR2 SYDVKM, per germline. With 3 bases clipped from V and 9 bases from J, the junction kept 14 bases outside the gene matches. The CDR3 region has the DNA TGTGCCAGCAGTTTCGTGCTGGGCGGGAGAGCTCGTGAGCAGTTCTTC. Protein product: CASSFVLGGRAREQFF. Full variable domain (missing parts from reference TRBV28 and TRBJ2-1): DVKVTQSSRYLVKRTGEKVFLECVQDMDHENMFWYRQDPGLGLRLIYFSYDVKMKEKGDIPEGYSVSREKKERFSLILESASTNQTSMYLCASSFVLGGRAREQFFGPGTRLTVL.

Many counts were recorded for this clonotype. This chain connects TRBV3-1 to TRBJ2-5; 7 bases agree with TRBD1. The germline V gene has CDR1 LGHDT and CDR2 YNNKEL (reference sequence). The CDR3 is 13 residues long. V lost 3 bases, J lost 3 bases, and 1 base stayed unmatched. CDR3 amino acids: CASSQTGKETQYF. The CDR3 DNA sequence: TGTGCCAGCAGCCAGACAGGGAAAGAGACCCAGTACTTC.

V usage is TRBV20-1 and J usage is TRBJ1-2; D unresolved. CDR1 is DFQATT, CDR2 SNEGSKA, per germline (reference sequence). V lost 3 bases to trimming and J lost 2 bases, with 10 bases between them. This CDR3 spans 13 amino acids. CDR3 in amino acids: CSASKDRNYGYTF. The CDR3 bases are TGCAGTGCTAGCAAAGACCGAAACTATGGCTACACCTTC.

This clonotype has more than one count but fewer than ten. V is TRBV12-3 or TRBV12-4 and J is TRBJ2-5; the D is unclear. The germline V and J ends were trimmed by 5 bases and 3 bases, with 10 bases remaining between them. The CDR3 extends over 13 amino acids. The CDR3 coding sequence is TGTGCCAGCAGTGCCGGGCCAGAAGAGACCCAGTACTTC. Protein: CASSAGPEETQYF.

This clonotype was counted between two and nine times. The V call is TRBV5-1, the J call TRBJ2-1; unclear D gene. Judging by the DNA end, TRBJ2-7 fits better; the J call may be wrong. The CDR3 sequence is 14 residues long. Per the germline V gene, CDR1 is SGHRS and CDR2 is YFSETQ. The CDR3 spells CASTFGRADSEQYF. In nucleotides, the CDR3 is TGCGCCAGCACTTTCGGACGGGCAGATTCCGAGCAGTACTTC.

This clonotype was counted between two and nine times. The chain uses TRBV20-1 and TRBJ1-5, with TRBD1 matching 8 bases. The CDR3 is 15 residues long. The V and J ends lost 0 bases and 0 bases, in that order; junction bases with no gene match: 1. Germline-derived CDR1 and CDR2 are DFQATT and SNEGSKA (reference sequence). The CDR3 DNA reads TGCAGTGCTAGAGATGACAGGGGTAGCAATCAGCCCCAGCATTTT. It encodes CSARDDRGSNQPQHF.

In DNA, the CDR3 is TGTGCCAGCAGTTTCCCCGGGACAGGCTACGAGCAGTACTTC. Translating it yields CASSFPGTGYEQYF. V and J are TRBV12-3 or TRBV12-4 and TRBJ2-7, with 8 bases aligning to TRBD1. There are 14 residues in the CDR3. Germline trimming cut 3 bases from V and 3 bases from J; bases unmatched to any gene: 4.

This clonotype appeared many times. The chain links TRBV7-9 to TRBJ2-7; D is perhaps TRBD1 or TRBD2 (5 bases each). V gave up 3 bases and J gave up 3 bases, with 9 bases separating them. The CDR3 has 13 amino acids. The germline CDR1 and CDR2 sequences are SEHNR and FQNEAQ (reference sequence). CDR3 nucleotide sequence: TGTGCCAGCAGCTTGGGGGTTGACTACGAGCAGTACTTC. This gives the protein CASSLGVDYEQYF.

The rearrangement joins TRBV9 to TRBJ2-1; D not resolved. CDR3 length equals 15 residues. Germline V CDR1 and CDR2: SGDLS, YYNGEE. Trimming stripped 4 bases from V and 7 bases from J, with 18 bases between. The CDR3 is CASSPPRALGNEQFF. The CDR3 bases are TGTGCCAGCAGCCCCCCAAGGGCCCTTGGTAATGAGCAGTTCTTC.

The chain has TRBV6-1 and TRBJ2-5; D is possibly TRBD2 (6 bases). TRBJ2-7 matches the DNA end more closely, so the J call is doubtful. The germline gives CDR1 MNHNS, CDR2 SASEGT. The CDR3 totals 14 residues. The CDR3 loop reads CASSDVGGAYEQYF. In DNA form, the CDR3 reads TGTGCCAGCAGTGATGTCGGGGGAGCCTACGAGCAGTACTTC.

To note about this clonotype: Likely a read error: the CDR3 ends without its conserved phenylalanine or tryptophan. Because the CDR3's place on the DNA is in doubt, the DNA is left out and the CDR3 is given as listed by TCRdb. The genes are TRBV5-1 and TRBJ2-5; the table names TRBD2, a call not compared with the DNA. Germline V gives CDR1 SGHRS, CDR2 YFSETQ. The CDR3 comprises 13 residues, both ends counted. The CDR3 loop reads CASSTMTSGTLYL.

The chain uses TRBV12-3 or TRBV12-4 and TRBJ2-4, with a tentative D call TRBD1 (7 bases). V was pared by 6 bases and J by 15 bases, with 24 bases between. The CDR3 contains 14 residues. The CDR3 spells CASSLSRAAGQMYF. As DNA, the CDR3 is TGTGCCAGCAGCCTATCTAGAGCCGCGGGACAGATGTACTTC.

This clonotype showed up many times. The rearrangement links TRBV7-9 to TRBJ2-5; D is unresolved. CDR1 and CDR2 from the germline V gene are SEHNR and FQNEAQ (reference sequence). The germline V and J ends were trimmed by 1 base and 4 bases, with 10 bases remaining between them. This CDR3 region has 14 residues. CDR3 region: CASSLGQLGETQYF. Here the CDR3 DNA reads TGTGCCAGCAGCTTAGGTCAGTTGGGAGAGACCCAGTACTTC.

This clonotype occurred a few times. V usage is TRBV25-1 and J usage is TRBJ1-1; 7 nucleotides agree with TRBD1. The CDR3 is 11 amino acids. V lost 6 bases to trimming and J lost 12 bases; unmatched junction nucleotides: 7. The V gene's germline CDR1 is MGHDK and CDR2 SYGVNS. This CDR3 is CASRVTGRTFF. The CDR3 DNA sequence: TGTGCCAGCAGAGTGACAGGGAGAACTTTCTTT.

This clonotype came up many times. This chain joins TRBV6-2 or TRBV6-3 and TRBJ2-5, with TRBD2 identical over 12 bases. The DNA end is a closer match to TRBJ2-1, so the J assignment may be wrong. Germline V gene data show CDR1 as MNHEY and CDR2 as SVGEGT. The CDR3 is 18 amino acids. This CDR3 is CASSYAPLTSGSRDEQFF. The CDR3 nucleotides read TGTGCCAGCAGTTACGCGCCGTTGACTAGCGGGAGTAGGGATGAGCAGTTCTTC.